This note documents a single T cell receptor beta chain sequence. No cognate antigen has been identified for it. It has no much larger one-base neighbor in the sample; base qualities were not kept. From a lookup of the germline V gene, CDR1 and CDR2 are ENHRY and SYGVKD. The CDR3 sequence holds 15 residues, the cysteine and phenylalanine included. The read is trimmed to its CDR3 DNA, 45 bases read in frame from base 1. V is reduced by 0 bases and J by 3 bases, leaving a spacing of 12 bases between them. This entry comes from a study of cytomegalovirus exposure and HLA in healthy donors (dated by TCRdb to 2016 to 2017). In terms of the full investigation: An earlier analysis of roughly 630 of the donors reported 250 to 350 Gb of sequence data and 100 million to 140 million unique TCR beta sequences from around 200 million T cells. Roughly five DR-DQ haplotypes were handled as single units for association and clustering, since linkage in the cohort was strong. Donor age, sex, ethnicity and CMV serostatus were compiled alongside the repertoire data. To decide whether each TCR beta V gene segment behaved as functional or pseudogenic, an earlier analysis of approximately 620 of the donors relied on high-throughput TCR beta sequencing. HLA typing included class I and class II loci at four-digit resolution. The study profiled the T cell repertoires of some 610 subjects by immunosequencing and related them to cytomegalovirus serostatus. A separate validation cohort of roughly 110 different subjects was used in addition to the 666-subject first cohort. On average, approximately 250,000 unique TCR beta nucleotide sequences were sequenced per donor among roughly 430 genotyped donors of the cohort, with roughly 18% of those sequences being non-productive. A later genetic analysis used genome-wide SNP genotypes for 398 of the 666 donors, treating that subset as a discovery cohort. The number of typed donors differed by locus: roughly 629-640 for A, B, C, DRB1 and DQB1; 522 for DQA1; about 600 for DPA1; and around 490 for DPB1. An early release covering about 600 HLA-typed donors comprised 250 to 350 gigabases of sequencing data and 85 million or so unique TCR sequences. Every discovery cohort repertoire had been produced on one sequencing platform. To predict cytomegalovirus infection status, the study brought together high-throughput TCR immunosequencing, statistical association of individual TCRs with disease status, and machine learning. A later analysis re-analyzed previously published TCR beta repertoires from hundreds of donors and added high-resolution HLA genotyping to study TCR occurrence patterns. The aim of the study was to test whether cataloging public T cell receptors could identify signatures of past pathogen exposure. Rather than using new phenotypic data, the later analysis identified candidate immune exposures from TCR beta sequences and from how often those sequences occurred across donors. Of the roughly 400 genotyped donors, 75% to 85% were placed in the genetic ancestry cluster associated with self-reported Caucasian donors.

Library preparation employed the immunoSEQ multiplex PCR assay. For the multiplex PCR, a mixture combining 60 forward primers for TCR Vbeta segments and 13 reverse primers for TCR Jbeta segments was used. Amplification of the CDR3 region of rearranged TCR beta genes was performed with a multiplex PCR assay on genomic DNA. Amplified TCR beta libraries were sequenced as 87-base-pair reads on the Illumina HiSeq System. In the original analysis: A later analysis tallied around 80 million unique TCR beta chains across the approximately 670 repertoires, and about 12 million of those chains were shared by two or more donors. Raw reads were error-corrected and collapsed into unique sequences by a nearest-neighbor algorithm in which closely related sequences were merged to remove PCR and sequencing errors. To assign V, D and J gene segments, CDR3 sequences were aligned to IMGT reference sequences. For a sequence to be retained, a match of at least six nucleotides to both a V gene segment and a J gene segment was required. Rearrangements were classified as productive when the CDR3 lacked stop codons and remained in frame with V and J, and all other rearrangements were classified as non-productive. Following IMGT convention, CDR3 was defined as the stretch from the second conserved V-encoded cysteine to the conserved J-encoded phenylalanine. Sequences without an unambiguous match to a single V gene segment were excluded from the earlier analysis of a few hundred of the donors. In an earlier analysis of around 600 of the donors, V segments were called functional above 56.7% productive rearrangements and were called segregating when the between-donor standard deviation exceeded 5%. A statistical classification framework was built to diagnose cytomegalovirus status from the catalog of TCR beta chain sequences. A later analysis assigned V and J genes by comparing TCR nucleotide sequences with IMGT/GENE-DB human TR gene sequences. A later analysis assigned CDR3 sequences and most-parsimonious VDJ recombination scenarios with the TCRdist pipeline. A later analysis defined each TCR beta chain by its CDR3 amino acid sequence plus V-gene family, and excluded reads lacking a unique V-gene family. A later analysis removed over 500 highly shared, low-generation-probability nucleotide sequences to deal with suspected cross-contamination and a sequencing artifact. A later analysis calculated a clonal expansion index for each public chain from normalized within-repertoire ranks of inferred template counts. In a later analysis, generation probabilities were computed using a VDJ recombination model fitted to out-of-frame rearrangements, and the results were checked against IGoR. A later analysis scored TCR-TCR, TCR-HLA and TCR-CMV co-occurrence with hypergeometric tests, applying a repertoire-size bias correction to TCR pairs. False discovery rates were estimated in a later analysis by permuting HLA or CMV assignments 20 times. In a later analysis, co-occurring TCRs were grouped using DBSCAN, and TCRdist sequence similarity was added for clustering within HLA-allele-positive subsets. Repertoires with fewer than 30,000 or more than 120,000 public chains were left out of co-occurrence clustering, as were about 5 repertoires with anomalous nucleotide sharing. The table was pulled from immuneACCESS by TCRdb, which kept in-frame rearrangements only. Such tables lose some clones; where checked, under half of the loss comes from unresolved V genes, and the rest has no known cause. V, J and clone size are taken as reported in that table, and D and trimming were inferred from the DNA itself. For this sample there are more than 100,000 clones; roughly 80% appear just once. In total, the top ten clones hold around 3% of the sample.

Beyond this particular receptor, the publication reports: The earlier analysis of about 600 of the donors excluded fewer than 20 rarely observed V segments, including chromosome 9 orphons, because counts were too low. A later analysis associated 16,951 TCR beta sequences with specific HLA alleles at a false discovery rate of 0.05. Three of the identified cytomegalovirus-associated TCR beta chains were confirmed in vitro to be specific for cytomegalovirus antigens. Because HLA typing was missing for some donors at each locus, association tests included only the typed subset. The cohort was sequenced for TCR beta chains only, and without alpha or paired-chain data the features that could be detected were limited. A further reported finding was that TCR beta sequences accurately predicted the HLA-A and HLA-B alleles for most subjects in the first cohort. Some IMGT-functional V segments, including TRBV6-2 and TRBV6-3, could not be told apart with the 87-base-pair reads, so those segments were excluded. When HLA alleles, especially DR and DQ, strongly co-occurred, attributing TCR associations to individual alleles was difficult. A later analysis found that HLA-associated TCR beta chains were more clonally expanded and had lower generation probabilities than equally common non-associated chains. In a later genetic analysis, a missense DCLRE1C variant was associated with V-gene and J-gene trimming of TCR beta chains, and the association was replicated in an independent cohort. Presence/absence analyses assumed roughly uniform sequencing depth across donors, an assumption that may not hold. While some public TCRs were present in many individuals, most TCR sequences turned up only very rarely across donors. In a later analysis, the rate of TCR association differed among HLA loci, with DRB1 alleles having the most associated TCRs and HLA-C alleles having the fewest. In an earlier analysis of approximately 590 of the donors, most TCR beta V segments were observed in productive rearrangements about 90% or about 30% of the time, broadly matching IMGT annotations. According to a later genetic analysis, donors in an Asian-associated ancestry cluster had fewer N-insertions in productive TCRs than the roughly 670-donor mean. According to a later analysis, most CMV-associated TCR beta chains appeared to be HLA-restricted, and the HLA associations seemed to be driven largely by CMV exposure. The authors suggested that the approach could potentially be generalized to other disease states and immunological phenotypes. A cluster of highly shared sequence variants was judged likely to be a technical artifact of the sequencing pipeline. CMV serostatus was the only immune exposure information available for the cohort. The study gave a list of under 200 TCR beta chains associated with cytomegalovirus. Linkage disequilibrium might explain the correlated functional status among segregating V segments, but an unknown experimental factor could not be excluded. In a later analysis, several top co-occurrence clusters were reported to appear linked to parvovirus B19, influenza, CMV and Epstein-Barr virus. The classifier was reported to diagnose cytomegalovirus status with high specificity and sensitivity in both the original and validation cohorts.

In total, around 600 healthy bone marrow donors made up the cohort. Cohort members were all nominally healthy when sampled, although unrecorded immune exposures were likely present. The donor tested CMV seropositive, placing the donor among the 289 seropositive members of the cohort. A peripheral blood sample was provided by each donor, and peripheral blood mononuclear cells were used for TCR beta sequencing. Genomic DNA was extracted from the blood cell samples with the Qiagen DNeasy Blood Extraction Kit. Source material: PBMCs. The sequence was obtained from a woman aged 40 to 50 in good health and CMV-seropositive. The chain is encoded by TRBV10-3 joined to TRBJ2-7; possibly the D gene is TRBD1, per 6 matching bases. The nucleotide sequence reads as follows: TGTGCCATCAGTGAGTCGCGACAGGTAAACTACGAGCAGTACTTC. The encoded protein is CAISESRQVNYEQYF.